This entry features one T cell receptor beta chain sequence. The data belong to a study of OX40 agonist ivuxolimab in advanced cancers. TCRdb's table, derived via immunoSEQ multiplex PCR, lists solely in-frame clones and lacks some. Of 35,000 to 40,000 clones in the sample, 86% were seen once. The CDR3 is made up of 16 amino acids. Per germline, CDR1 LGHNA and CDR2 YNFKEQ. V lost 4 bases and J lost 3, with 19 bases in between. The sequence came from an adult with an advanced solid tumor such as melanoma, head and neck, liver or kidney cancer. The chain links TRBV4-2 to TRBJ2-7, with D possibly TRBD1 on 5 matching bases. The specimen was CD4+ or CD8+ T cells sorted from blood, collected in a trial of the OX40 agonist ivuxolimab. The CDR3 region has the DNA TGTGCCAGCAGCCCCCGAGGTCAGGGCGGTGACTACGAGCAGTACTTC. Encoded protein: CASSPRGQGGDYEQYF.